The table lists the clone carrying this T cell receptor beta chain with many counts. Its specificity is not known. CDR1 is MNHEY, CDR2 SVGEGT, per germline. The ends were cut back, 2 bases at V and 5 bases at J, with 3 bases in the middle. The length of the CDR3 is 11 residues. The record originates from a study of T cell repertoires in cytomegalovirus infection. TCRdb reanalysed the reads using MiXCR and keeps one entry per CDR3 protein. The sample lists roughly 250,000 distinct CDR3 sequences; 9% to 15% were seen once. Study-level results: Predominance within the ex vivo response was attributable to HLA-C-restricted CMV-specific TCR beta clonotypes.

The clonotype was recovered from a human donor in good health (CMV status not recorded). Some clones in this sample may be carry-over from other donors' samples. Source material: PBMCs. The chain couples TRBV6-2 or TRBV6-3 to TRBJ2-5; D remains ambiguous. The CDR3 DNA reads TGTGCCAGCAGTTACACGGAGACCCAGTACTTC. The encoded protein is CASSYTETQYF.